The rows below give T cell receptor beta chains drawn from one sample of a study of glioma-infiltrating T cells after dendritic cell vaccination. The method was immunoSEQ multiplex PCR; TCRdb's version includes in-frame clones alone and lacks a portion of them. The sample lists more than 95,000 clones; around 87% were seen once. The starting material was blood, obtained after dendritic cell vaccination. The origin of the receptors is a human donor with glioblastoma. The CDR3 runs from the conserved cysteine through the conserved F or W. The D gene is left open where the match is weak. Some rows mark clone size as missing; the rest say once, few, many or name a class of expanded clone.

TRBD1 | . | TRBJ1-5 | TRBV7-2 | CASSQQGHNQPQHF | TGTGCCAGCAGTCAACAGGGGCATAATCAGCCCCAGCATTTT
TRBD1 | once | TRBJ2-7 | TRBV7-9 | CASSLAVTGDSYEQYF | TGTGCCAGCAGCTTAGCGGTGACAGGGGATTCCTACGAGCAGTACTTC
. | once | TRBJ2-5 | TRBV5-1 | CASSLAGRVGRETQYF | TGCGCCAGCAGCTTGGCGGGCAGGGTCGGTCGCGAGACCCAGTACTTC
. | . | TRBJ2-7 | TRBV28 | CASSLLGGSYEQYF | TGTGCCAGCAGTTTATTGGGGGGTTCGTACGAGCAGTACTTC
TRBD2 | . | TRBJ2-7 | TRBV5-1 | CASTPGGTSGTYEQYF | TGCGCCAGCACCCCTGGAGGGACTAGCGGGACCTACGAGCAGTACTTC
. | once | TRBJ1-2 | TRBV9 | CASSVGGGANYGYTF | TGTGCCAGCAGCGTAGGAGGGGGGGCTAACTATGGCTACACCTTC
. | . | TRBJ1-2 | TRBV7-8 | CASSSSGDYGYTF | TGTGCCAGCAGCTCATCAGGGGACTATGGCTACACCTTC
TRBD2 | . | TRBJ2-5 | TRBV7-3 | CASSPKGSGGETQYF | TGTGCCAGCAGCCCCAAGGGTAGCGGGGGGGAGACCCAGTACTTC
. | . | TRBJ1-5 | TRBV6-7 | CASSCGRYNQPQHF | TGTGCCAGCAGTTGCGGCAGATACAATCAGCCCCAGCATTTT
. | . | TRBJ1-1 | TRBV5-1 | CASSAGQANTEAFF | TGCGCCAGCAGCGCTGGACAAGCTAACACTGAAGCTTTCTTT
TRBD2 | . | TRBJ2-2 | TRBV6-1 | CASRVAGGPIGELFF | TGTGCCAGCAGAGTAGCGGGGGGGCCTATCGGGGAGCTGTTTTTT
. | few | TRBJ2-1 | TRBV6-4 | CASSSGTSSYNEQFF | TGTGCCAGCAGTAGCGGCACGAGCTCCTACAATGAGCAGTTCTTC
. | . | TRBJ1-2 | TRBV19 | CASSIAGPTYGYTF | TGTGCCAGTAGTATCGCAGGGCCCACTTATGGCTACACCTTC
. | . | TRBJ2-7 | TRBV27 | CASSLQYTYEQYF | TGTGCCAGCAGCCTACAGTATACCTACGAGCAGTACTTC
. | . | TRBJ2-3 | TRBV5-4 | CASSNPSGSKTTDTQYF | TGTGCCAGCAGTAACCCATCCGGGAGCAAGACCACAGATACGCAGTATTTT
TRBD2 | . | TRBJ2-2 | TRBV19 | CASSMSGSRTGELFF | TGTGCCAGTAGTATGAGCGGGAGTCGGACCGGGGAGCTGTTTTTT
. | . | TRBJ2-7 | TRBV13 | CASSRGGQGAYEQYF | TGTGCCAGCAGCCGGGGGGGTCAGGGGGCCTACGAGCAGTACTTC
. | once | TRBJ2-5 | TRBV27 | CASSFQAVEETQYF | TGTGCCAGCAGTTTTCAGGCAGTAGAAGAGACCCAGTACTTC
TRBD2 | . | TRBJ2-3 | TRBV6-1 | CASSERGADTQYF | TGTGCCAGCAGTGAACGGGGGGCAGATACGCAGTATTTT
. | . | TRBJ2-1 | TRBV9 | CASSVEGDEQFF | TGTGCCAGCAGCGTAGAGGGGGATGAGCAGTTCTTC
TRBD1 | . | TRBJ2-7 | TRBV4-1 | CASSPTGSISYEQYF | TGCGCCAGCAGCCCGACAGGGAGTATCTCCTACGAGCAGTACTTC
. | . | TRBJ2-2 | TRBV28 | CASSLSRVPSTGELFF | TGTGCCAGCAGTTTATCTCGGGTGCCAAGCACCGGGGAGCTGTTTTTT
TRBD1 | . | TRBJ1-1 | TRBV5-4 | CASSLARQGGRTEAFF | TGTGCCAGCAGCTTGGCCCGGCAGGGGGGACGGACTGAAGCTTTCTTT
. | . | TRBJ1-1 | TRBV6-6 | CASSSFVGAPVAFF | TGTGCCAGCAGTTCGTTTGTGGGAGCCCCCGTAGCTTTCTTT
TRBD2 | . | TRBJ2-1 | TRBV27 | CASSPPHKTTSGVENEQFF | TGTGCCAGCAGTCCGCCGCACAAAACGACTAGCGGGGTTGAGAATGAGCAGTTCTTC
. | . | TRBJ1-4 | TRBV6-6 | CASSSQGPPEKLFF | TGTGCCAGCAGTTCCCAGGGGCCCCCTGAAAAACTGTTTTTT
TRBD1 | . | TRBJ2-7 | TRBV7-6 | CASSFTGEEQYF | TGTGCCAGCAGCTTTACAGGGGAAGAGCAGTACTTC
TRBD2 | . | TRBJ2-1 | TRBV27 | CASSAREAYNEQFF | TGTGCCAGCAGTGCGCGGGAGGCGTACAATGAGCAGTTCTTC
TRBD1 | . | TRBJ2-7 | TRBV18 | CASSPGTGGVEQYF | TGTGCCAGCTCACCCGGGACAGGGGGCGTCGAGCAGTACTTC
TRBD2 | . | TRBJ2-1 | TRBV5-1 | CASSSLAGSYNEQFF | TGCGCCAGCAGCTCACTAGCGGGCTCCTACAATGAGCAGTTCTTC
TRBD1 | . | TRBJ2-3 | TRBV19 | CASSVEGQGSDTQYF | TGTGCCAGTAGTGTGGAGGGACAGGGATCAGATACGCAGTATTTT
TRBD2 | . | TRBJ2-2 | TRBV10-3 | CAIKAGGDTGELFF | TGTGCCATCAAAGCGGGGGGGGACACCGGGGAGCTGTTTTTT
. | . | TRBJ2-7 | TRBV27 | CASRSGEQYF | TGTGCCAGCAGGTCGGGCGAGCAGTACTTC
. | . | TRBJ2-7 | TRBV7-8 | CASRPTDLTYEQYF | TGTGCCAGCAGGCCGACAGACCTTACCTACGAGCAGTACTTC
TRBD1 | . | TRBJ1-2 | TRBV6-1 | CASSGWTGPVYGYTF | TGTGCCAGCAGTGGGTGGACAGGGCCCGTCTATGGCTACACCTTC
. | . | TRBJ1-5 | TRBV5-4 | CASSRFSNQPQHF | TGTGCCAGCAGCCGTTTTAGCAATCAGCCCCAGCATTTT
. | . | TRBJ1-1 | TRBV11-1 | CASSLRGRTEAFF | TGTGCCAGCAGCTTACGGGGTCGGACTGAAGCTTTCTTT
. | . | TRBJ2-2 | TRBV2 | CASKEVIANTGELFF | TGTGCCAGCAAAGAGGTCATAGCTAACACCGGGGAGCTGTTTTTT
. | . | TRBJ2-1 | TRBV5-1 | CASSLETGPYNEQFF | TGCGCCAGCAGCTTGGAAACAGGACCGTACAATGAGCAGTTCTTC
. | . | TRBJ2-7 | TRBV6-6 | CASGDSAEQYF | TGTGCCAGCGGAGACAGCGCCGAGCAGTACTTC
TRBD2 | . | TRBJ2-3 | TRBV5-8 | CASGLTGGGALRSLTDTQYF | TGTGCCAGCGGCCTAACGGGCGGGGGGGCCTTAAGGAGTCTCACAGATACGCAGTATTTT
TRBD1 | few | TRBJ1-2 | TRBV6-6 | CASSGTALGDGYTF | TGTGCCAGCAGTGGGACAGCTCTCGGTGATGGCTACACCTTC
TRBD1 | . | TRBJ2-2 | TRBV2 | CASSIGTGAGELFF | TGTGCCAGCAGTATTGGGACAGGGGCCGGGGAGCTGTTTTTT
. | . | TRBJ1-1 | TRBV6-5 | CASSYRGQNTEAFF | TGTGCCAGCAGTTATCGGGGACAGAACACTGAAGCTTTCTTT
TRBD2 | . | TRBJ2-5 | TRBV30 | CAWSPGLQETQYF | TGTGCCTGGAGTCCGGGACTACAAGAGACCCAGTACTTC
. | . | TRBJ1-5 | TRBV10-2 | CASSAIDRRQPQHF | TGCGCCAGCAGTGCTATCGACAGAAGGCAGCCCCAGCATTTT
TRBD2 | once | TRBJ2-5 | TRBV11-1 | CASSLPGLAVQETQYF | TGTGCCAGCAGCTTGCCGGGACTAGCGGTCCAAGAGACCCAGTACTTC
. | . | TRBJ2-5 | TRBV6-5 | CASSLIRDTETQYF | TGTGCCAGCAGTCTTATCCGGGACACAGAGACCCAGTACTTC
. | . | TRBJ2-2 | TRBV4-2 | CASSQDQVGAYITGELFF | TGTGCCAGCAGCCAAGATCAGGTGGGGGCGTATATCACCGGGGAGCTGTTTTTT
. | . | TRBJ2-7 | TRBV5-6 | CASSRGHYEQYF | TGTGCCAGCAGCCGGGGACACTACGAGCAGTACTTC
TRBD2 | . | TRBJ2-3 | TRBV7-2 | CASSLTSGRVNTQYF | TGTGCCAGCAGCTTAACTAGCGGGAGGGTAAATACGCAGTATTTT
TRBD2 | once | TRBJ2-1 | TRBV4-2 | CASSIGLAGNNEQFF | TGTGCCAGCAGCATCGGACTAGCGGGGAACAATGAGCAGTTCTTC
. | . | TRBJ2-6 | TRBV5-4 | CASSTDIPGANVLTF | TGTGCCAGCAGCACGGACATCCCTGGGGCCAACGTCCTGACTTTC
. | . | TRBJ1-1 | TRBV5-6 | CASSSTQGRLLSNTEAFF | TGTGCCAGCAGCTCCACCCAAGGTAGACTTTTGTCCAACACTGAAGCTTTCTTT
. | . | TRBJ2-1 | TRBV12-2 | CASRAIRGQNYEQFF | TGTGCAAGTCGCGCCATCCGTGGACAGAATTATGAGCAGTTCTTC